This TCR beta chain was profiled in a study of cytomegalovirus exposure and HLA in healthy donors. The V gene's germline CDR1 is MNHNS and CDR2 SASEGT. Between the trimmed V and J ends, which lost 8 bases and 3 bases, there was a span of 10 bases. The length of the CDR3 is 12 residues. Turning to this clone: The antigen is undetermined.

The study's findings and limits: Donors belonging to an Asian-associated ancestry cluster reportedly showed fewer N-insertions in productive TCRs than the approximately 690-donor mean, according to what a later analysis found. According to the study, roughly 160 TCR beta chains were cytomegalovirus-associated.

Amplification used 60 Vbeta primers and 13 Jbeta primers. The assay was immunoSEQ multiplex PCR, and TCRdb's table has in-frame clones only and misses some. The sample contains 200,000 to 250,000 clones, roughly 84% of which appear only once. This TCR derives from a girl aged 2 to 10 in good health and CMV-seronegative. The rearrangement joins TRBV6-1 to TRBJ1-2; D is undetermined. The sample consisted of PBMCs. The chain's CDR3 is CASSIRDYGYTF. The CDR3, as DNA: TGTGCCAGCTCAATCCGGGACTATGGCTACACCTTC.